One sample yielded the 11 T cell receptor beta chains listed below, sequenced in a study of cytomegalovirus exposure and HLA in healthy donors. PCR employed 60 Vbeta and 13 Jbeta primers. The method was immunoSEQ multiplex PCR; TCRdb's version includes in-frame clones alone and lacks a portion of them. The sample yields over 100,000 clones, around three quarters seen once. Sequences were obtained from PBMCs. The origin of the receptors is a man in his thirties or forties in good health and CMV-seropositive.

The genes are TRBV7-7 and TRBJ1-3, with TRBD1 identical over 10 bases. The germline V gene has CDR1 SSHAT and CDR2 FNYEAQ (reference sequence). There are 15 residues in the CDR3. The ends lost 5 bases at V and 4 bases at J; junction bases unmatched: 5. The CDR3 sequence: CASSTDRGPGNTIYF. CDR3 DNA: TGTGCCAGCAGCACCGACAGGGGGCCGGGAAACACCATATATTTT.

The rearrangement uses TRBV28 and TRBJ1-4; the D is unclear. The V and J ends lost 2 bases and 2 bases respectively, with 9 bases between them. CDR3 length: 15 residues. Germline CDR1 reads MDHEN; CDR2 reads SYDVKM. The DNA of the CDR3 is TGTGCCAGCAGTTTAAGCGCGGGTACTAATGAAAAACTGTTTTTT. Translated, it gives CASSLSAGTNEKLFF. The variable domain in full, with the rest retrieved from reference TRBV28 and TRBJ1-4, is DVKVTQSSRYLVKRTGEKVFLECVQDMDHENMFWYRQDPGLGLRLIYFSYDVKMKEKGDIPEGYSVSREKKERFSLILESASTNQTSMYLCASSLSAGTNEKLFFGSGTQLSVL.

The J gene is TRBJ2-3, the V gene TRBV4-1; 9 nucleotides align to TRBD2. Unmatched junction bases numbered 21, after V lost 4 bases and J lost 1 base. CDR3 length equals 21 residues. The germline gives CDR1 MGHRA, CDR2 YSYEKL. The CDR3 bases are TGCGCCAGCAGCCCCCCGGGGTGGGTAGCGGGGGAGAAGGCTGGCACAGATACGCAGTATTTT. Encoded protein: CASSPPGWVAGEKAGTDTQYF.

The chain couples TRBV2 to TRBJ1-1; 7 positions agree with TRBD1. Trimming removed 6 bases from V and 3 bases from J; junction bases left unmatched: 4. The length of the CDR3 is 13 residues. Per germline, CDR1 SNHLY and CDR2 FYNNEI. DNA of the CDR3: TGTGCCAGCAGAGGACAGGAGGACACTGAAGCTTTCTTT. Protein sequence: CASRGQEDTEAFF.

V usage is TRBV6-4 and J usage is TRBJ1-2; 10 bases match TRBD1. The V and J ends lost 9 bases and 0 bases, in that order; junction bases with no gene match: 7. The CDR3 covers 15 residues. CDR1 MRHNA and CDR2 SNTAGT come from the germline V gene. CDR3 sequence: CARRDRGPTNYGYTF. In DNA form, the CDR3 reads TGTGCCAGACGGGACAGGGGCCCTACTAACTATGGCTACACCTTC.

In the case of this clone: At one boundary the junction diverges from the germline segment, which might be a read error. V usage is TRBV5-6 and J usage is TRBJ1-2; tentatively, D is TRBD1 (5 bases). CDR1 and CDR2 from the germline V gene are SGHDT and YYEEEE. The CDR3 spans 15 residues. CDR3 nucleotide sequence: TGTGCCAGCAGCTTGGGGAACGGAGGGGCCTATGGCTACCCCTTC. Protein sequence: CASSLGNGGAYGYPF.

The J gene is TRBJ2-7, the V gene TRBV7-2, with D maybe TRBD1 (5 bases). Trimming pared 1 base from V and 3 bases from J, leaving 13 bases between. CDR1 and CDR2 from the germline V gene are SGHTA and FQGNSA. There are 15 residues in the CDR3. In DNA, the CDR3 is TGTGCCAGCAGCTTAGGGTCAGGGTCTCACTACGAGCAGTACTTC. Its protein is CASSLGSGSHYEQYF.

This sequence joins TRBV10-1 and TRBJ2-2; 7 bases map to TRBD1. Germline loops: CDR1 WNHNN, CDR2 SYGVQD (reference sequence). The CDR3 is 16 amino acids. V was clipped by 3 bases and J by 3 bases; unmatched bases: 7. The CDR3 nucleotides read TGCGCCAGCAGTGACTCCGGGACAGTAGACACCGGGGAGCTGTTTTTT. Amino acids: CASSDSGTVDTGELFF.

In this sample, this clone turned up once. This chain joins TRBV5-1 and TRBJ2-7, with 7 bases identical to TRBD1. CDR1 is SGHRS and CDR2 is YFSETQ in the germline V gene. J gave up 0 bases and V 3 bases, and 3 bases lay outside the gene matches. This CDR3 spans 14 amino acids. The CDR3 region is CASSSPGGSYEQYF. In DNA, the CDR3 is TGCGCCAGCAGCTCACCAGGGGGCTCCTACGAGCAGTACTTC.

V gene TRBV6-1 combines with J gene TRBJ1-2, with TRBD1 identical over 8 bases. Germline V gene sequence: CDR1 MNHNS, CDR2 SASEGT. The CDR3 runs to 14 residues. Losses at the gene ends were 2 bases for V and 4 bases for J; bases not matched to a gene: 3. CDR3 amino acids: CASSERQGPYGYTF. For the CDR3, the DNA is TGTGCCAGCAGTGAAAGACAGGGGCCCTATGGCTACACCTTC.

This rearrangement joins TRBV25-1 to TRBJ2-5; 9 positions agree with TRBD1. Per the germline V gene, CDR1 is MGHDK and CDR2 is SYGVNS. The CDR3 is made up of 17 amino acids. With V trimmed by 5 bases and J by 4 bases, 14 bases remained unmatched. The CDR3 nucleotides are TGTGCCAGCAGTCTCCCGGGACAGGGTTATGCTGGAGAGACCCAGTACTTC. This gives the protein CASSLPGQGYAGETQYF.